What follows are 5 T cell receptor beta chains derived from one specimen sequenced in a study of OX40 agonist ivuxolimab in advanced cancers. Generated by immunoSEQ multiplex PCR, the TCRdb table keeps only in-frame clones and is missing some. The sample carries roughly 65,000 clones, approximately 86% recorded once. Sequencing used CD4+ or CD8+ T cells sorted from blood, obtained in a trial of the OX40 agonist ivuxolimab. The source of these receptors is an adult with an advanced solid tumor such as melanoma, head and neck, liver or kidney cancer.

The chain is built from TRBV7-7 and TRBJ2-2; 11 bases map to TRBD1. Trimming cost V 6 bases and J 5 bases; bases outside gene matches: 2. The germline gives CDR1 SSHAT, CDR2 FNYEAQ (reference sequence). The CDR3 totals 14 residues. CDR3 protein: CASRGTGGTGELFF. CDR3 bases: TGTGCCAGCAGAGGGACAGGGGGGACCGGGGAGCTGTTTTTT.

This chain connects TRBV28 to TRBJ2-3; 10 nucleotides align to TRBD2. CDR3 size: 16 residues. Germline loops: CDR1 MDHEN, CDR2 SYDVKM. V lost 3 bases to trimming and J lost 5 bases; unmatched junction nucleotides: 8. The CDR3 sequence is CASSLWLAGEGDTQYF. As DNA, the CDR3 is TGTGCCAGCAGTTTGTGGCTAGCGGGAGAGGGAGATACGCAGTATTTT.

This chain joins TRBV19 and TRBJ2-2, with D unclear. This CDR3 has 15 residues. Germline loops: CDR1 LNHDA, CDR2 SQIVND (reference sequence). Trimming shortened V by 3 bases and J by 3 bases, and 11 bases separated the two germline ends. CDR3 in DNA: TGTGCCAGTAGTATTGTAGTTAGCCACACCGGGGAGCTGTTTTTT. Its translation is CASSIVVSHTGELFF.

J is TRBJ2-5 and V is TRBV4-3, with a tentative D call TRBD1 (6 bases). Looked up from germline, CDR1 is LGHNA and CDR2 is YSLEER. The CDR3 is 15 amino acids. Trimming took 1 base from V and 5 from J, leaving 14 bases between them. DNA for the CDR3: TGCGCCAGCAGCCAAGGAACAGGGAGTGTGGAGACCCAGTACTTC. Amino acids: CASSQGTGSVETQYF.

The rearrangement joins TRBV9 to TRBJ1-5; possibly TRBD1 for D (6 bases). CDR1 and CDR2 (germline): SGDLS, YYNGEE. The CDR3 covers 15 residues. Trimming pared 0 bases from V and 0 bases from J, leaving 7 bases between. CDR3: CASSVAGDSNQPQHF. CDR3 in DNA: TGTGCCAGCAGCGTAGCAGGGGATAGCAATCAGCCCCAGCATTTT.